The T cell receptor beta chain described here comes from a study of Ad26.COV2.S vaccination and SARS-CoV-2 variants. Sequencing was performed with immunoSEQ multiplex PCR; in TCRdb, only in-frame clones are kept and a portion is missing. The top ten clones hold roughly 13% of a sample with about 480,000 clones, around nine tenths of them seen once. Treatment here: around 19 received Ad26.COV2.S at low or high dose, single or two shots; roughly 5 received placebo; per-sample allocation not given. The samples date from day 63 after the first vaccine or placebo injection. The study used a vaccine consisting of an Ad26 vector that expressed Wuhan-strain SARS-CoV-2 spike. There are 13 residues in the CDR3. V was trimmed by 1 base and J by 3 bases, leaving 7 bases between them. CDR1 SGHKS and CDR2 YYEKEE come from the germline V gene (reference sequence).

The V and J genes are TRBV5-5 and TRBJ2-5; no clear D gene. Material: peripheral blood, obtained in a trial of Ad26.COV2.S vaccine versus placebo. This TCR was sampled from a person between 18 and 65 years old who received the Ad26.COV2.S COVID-19 vaccine or a placebo. The CDR3, as DNA: TGTGCCAGCAGCTTGAGTGCGAAAGAGACCCAGTACTTC. It specifies CASSLSAKETQYF.